The rows below give T cell receptor beta chains drawn from one sample of a study of cytomegalovirus exposure and HLA in healthy donors. Here immunoSEQ multiplex PCR was the method, and the copy in TCRdb shows in-frame clones only, minus some. The table includes tens of thousands of clones, 60% to 85% detected once. Sequenced: PBMCs. The receptors come from a man aged 18-30 years in good health and CMV-seropositive. The CDR3 runs from the conserved cysteine through the conserved F or W. A D gene is named only where the DNA matches it firmly. A clone size is listed for some rows: how often the clone was seen (once, few, many), or a class if it is expanded.

V gene: TRBV4-1; D gene: -; clone size: -; J gene: TRBJ1-2; CDR3 length: 15; CDR3 protein: CASSQLWPGGYGYTF; CDR3 DNA: TGCGCCAGCAGCCAACTATGGCCCGGCGGCTATGGCTACACCTTC
V gene: TRBV13; D gene: TRBD1; clone size: -; J gene: TRBJ2-7; CDR3 length: 15; CDR3 protein: CASSYRTGTTYEQYF; CDR3 DNA: TGTGCCAGCAGCTACCGGACAGGAACTACCTACGAGCAGTACTTC
V gene: TRBV7-6; D gene: TRBD1; clone size: -; J gene: TRBJ1-2; CDR3 length: 14; CDR3 protein: CASSPGDSPYGYTF; CDR3 DNA: TGTGCCAGCAGCCCGGGGGACAGCCCCTATGGCTACACCTTC
V gene: TRBV7-2; D gene: TRBD2; clone size: -; J gene: TRBJ2-3; CDR3 length: 17; CDR3 protein: CASSLEASGRATDTQYF; CDR3 DNA: TGTGCCAGCAGCTTAGAGGCTAGCGGGAGGGCCACAGATACGCAGTATTTT
V gene: TRBV2; D gene: -; clone size: -; J gene: TRBJ2-6; CDR3 length: 15; CDR3 protein: CASSGGRAGANVLTF; CDR3 DNA: TGTGCCAGCAGTGGGGGCAGGGCTGGGGCCAACGTCCTGACTTTC
V gene: TRBV5-1; D gene: TRBD1; clone size: few; J gene: TRBJ1-2; CDR3 length: 14; CDR3 protein: CASSLGTGSLGYTF; CDR3 DNA: TGCGCCAGCAGCTTGGGGACAGGGAGTCTTGGCTACACCTTC
V gene: TRBV4-1; D gene: -; clone size: -; J gene: TRBJ1-5; CDR3 length: 16; CDR3 protein: CASSQDDRGGNQPQHF; CDR3 DNA: TGCGCCAGCAGCCAAGATGATAGGGGTGGGAATCAGCCCCAGCATTTT
V gene: TRBV19; D gene: -; clone size: -; J gene: TRBJ2-1; CDR3 length: 12; CDR3 protein: CASSIYENEQFF; CDR3 DNA: TGTGCCAGTAGTATTTATGAGAATGAGCAGTTCTTC
V gene: TRBV6-5; D gene: TRBD1; clone size: once; J gene: TRBJ1-2; CDR3 length: 13; CDR3 protein: CASRQGVSSGYTF; CDR3 DNA: TGTGCCAGCAGGCAGGGGGTTAGCTCTGGCTACACCTTC
V gene: TRBV6-5; D gene: -; clone size: -; J gene: TRBJ2-7; CDR3 length: 13; CDR3 protein: CASRKTGYYEQYF; CDR3 DNA: TGTGCCAGCAGAAAAACAGGGTACTACGAGCAGTACTTC
V gene: TRBV19; D gene: TRBD2; clone size: -; J gene: TRBJ2-7; CDR3 length: 15; CDR3 protein: CASSTASGKPYEQYF; CDR3 DNA: TGTGCCAGTAGTACCGCTAGCGGGAAGCCCTACGAGCAGTACTTC
V gene: TRBV29-1; D gene: -; clone size: -; J gene: TRBJ2-7; CDR3 length: 17; CDR3 protein: CSVEVGPTVQTSYEQYF; CDR3 DNA: TGCAGCGTTGAGGTGGGGCCGACAGTCCAGACTTCCTACGAGCAGTACTTC
V gene: TRBV7-9; D gene: TRBD1; clone size: few; J gene: TRBJ2-7; CDR3 length: 14; CDR3 protein: CASSLSGQGYEQYF; CDR3 DNA: TGTGCCAGCAGCTTATCGGGACAGGGCTACGAGCAGTACTTC
V gene: TRBV6-1; D gene: -; clone size: -; J gene: TRBJ1-2; CDR3 length: 14; CDR3 protein: CASSEVGQDYGYTF; CDR3 DNA: TGTGCCAGCAGTGAAGTTGGGCAGGACTATGGCTACACCTTC
V gene: TRBV11-3; D gene: TRBD1; clone size: many; J gene: TRBJ2-1; CDR3 length: 17; CDR3 protein: CASSLVAGTGGFHEQFF; CDR3 DNA: TGTGCCAGCAGCTTAGTGGCCGGGACAGGGGGATTCCATGAGCAGTTCTTC
V gene: TRBV5-4; D gene: TRBD1; clone size: -; J gene: TRBJ2-5; CDR3 length: 16; CDR3 protein: CASSPVPGQAQETQYF; CDR3 DNA: TGTGCCAGCAGCCCCGTCCCGGGACAGGCCCAAGAGACCCAGTACTTC
V gene: TRBV4-1; D gene: TRBD2; clone size: -; J gene: TRBJ2-5; CDR3 length: 16; CDR3 protein: CASSQVGLAGRETQYF; CDR3 DNA: TGCGCCAGCAGCCAAGTGGGACTAGCGGGAAGAGAGACCCAGTACTTC
V gene: TRBV28; D gene: -; clone size: once; J gene: TRBJ2-3; CDR3 length: 14; CDR3 protein: CASSIAYRTDTQYF; CDR3 DNA: TGTGCCAGCTCGATTGCGTACCGCACAGATACGCAGTATTTT
V gene: TRBV19; D gene: TRBD1; clone size: -; J gene: TRBJ2-1; CDR3 length: 15; CDR3 protein: CASSILGQGDYEQFF; CDR3 DNA: TGTGCCAGTAGTATTCTGGGACAGGGCGATTATGAGCAGTTCTTC
V gene: TRBV4-1; D gene: -; clone size: once; J gene: TRBJ2-7; CDR3 length: 13; CDR3 protein: CASSRQGPYEQYF; CDR3 DNA: TGCGCCAGCAGCCGGCAGGGCCCCTACGAGCAGTACTTC
V gene: TRBV5-1; D gene: -; clone size: -; J gene: TRBJ2-7; CDR3 length: 12; CDR3 protein: CASSLGRVEQYF; CDR3 DNA: TGCGCCAGCAGCTTGGGGAGAGTCGAGCAGTACTTC
V gene: TRBV13; D gene: -; clone size: -; J gene: TRBJ1-1; CDR3 length: 13; CDR3 protein: CASSLGDSLEAFF; CDR3 DNA: TGTGCCAGCAGCTTAGGGGACAGTCTGGAAGCTTTCTTT
V gene: TRBV29-1; D gene: -; clone size: -; J gene: TRBJ1-1; CDR3 length: 11; CDR3 protein: CSVVGDTEAFF; CDR3 DNA: TGCAGCGTTGTTGGAGACACTGAAGCTTTCTTT
V gene: TRBV6-1; D gene: -; clone size: -; J gene: TRBJ2-1; CDR3 length: 13; CDR3 protein: CASSRQVYNEQFF; CDR3 DNA: TGTGCCAGCTCCCGACAGGTCTACAATGAGCAGTTCTTC
V gene: TRBV7-2; D gene: TRBD1; clone size: -; J gene: TRBJ1-2; CDR3 length: 12; CDR3 protein: CASSRDRDGYTF; CDR3 DNA: TGTGCCAGCAGCCGGGACAGGGATGGCTACACCTTC
V gene: TRBV14; D gene: -; clone size: -; J gene: TRBJ2-5; CDR3 length: 13; CDR3 protein: CASSQDWRETQYF; CDR3 DNA: TGTGCCAGCAGCCAAGATTGGCGGGAGACCCAGTACTTC
V gene: TRBV25-1; D gene: -; clone size: -; J gene: TRBJ2-7; CDR3 length: 14; CDR3 protein: CASSPRLTRDEQYF; CDR3 DNA: TGTGCCAGCAGTCCGCGCCTCACTAGGGACGAGCAGTACTTC
V gene: TRBV7-6; D gene: TRBD1; clone size: -; J gene: TRBJ2-7; CDR3 length: 18; CDR3 protein: CASSLVNWGTGSSYEQYF; CDR3 DNA: TGTGCCAGCAGCTTAGTAAACTGGGGGACAGGAAGCTCCTACGAGCAGTACTTC
V gene: TRBV6-5; D gene: -; clone size: -; J gene: TRBJ1-5; CDR3 length: 13; CDR3 protein: CASTPGGNQPQHF; CDR3 DNA: TGTGCCAGCACCCCGGGAGGGAATCAGCCCCAGCATTTT
V gene: TRBV6-1; D gene: -; clone size: -; J gene: TRBJ1-1; CDR3 length: 13; CDR3 protein: CASSDGGGNEAFF; CDR3 DNA: TGTGCCAGCAGTGATGGGGGAGGAAATGAAGCTTTCTTT
V gene: TRBV6-1; D gene: TRBD2; clone size: -; J gene: TRBJ2-1; CDR3 length: 15; CDR3 protein: CASIRLAGGYNEQFF; CDR3 DNA: TGTGCCAGCATCCGACTAGCGGGAGGGTACAATGAGCAGTTCTTC
V gene: TRBV10-3; D gene: TRBD2; clone size: -; J gene: TRBJ2-1; CDR3 length: 14; CDR3 protein: CAIRYSGSYNEQFF; CDR3 DNA: TGTGCCATCAGATATAGCGGGAGCTACAATGAGCAGTTCTTC
V gene: TRBV4-1; D gene: TRBD2; clone size: -; J gene: TRBJ2-5; CDR3 length: 16; CDR3 protein: CASSRGTTSGQETQYF; CDR3 DNA: TGCGCCAGCAGCCGAGGGACGACTAGCGGACAAGAGACCCAGTACTTC
V gene: TRBV2; D gene: -; clone size: -; J gene: TRBJ1-5; CDR3 length: 14; CDR3 protein: CASSGGQAIQPQHF; CDR3 DNA: TGTGCCAGCAGTGGCGGGCAGGCCATTCAGCCCCAGCATTTT
V gene: TRBV19; D gene: TRBD2; clone size: -; J gene: TRBJ2-5; CDR3 length: 12; CDR3 protein: CASSRAGGDPDF; CDR3 DNA: TGTGCCAGTAGTAGGGCGGGAGGAGACCCGGACTTC
V gene: TRBV9; D gene: -; clone size: few; J gene: TRBJ2-7; CDR3 length: 16; CDR3 protein: CASSVAEGEGPYEQYF; CDR3 DNA: TGTGCCAGCAGCGTAGCTGAGGGGGAGGGCCCCTACGAGCAGTACTTC
V gene: TRBV29-1; D gene: -; clone size: few; J gene: TRBJ2-1; CDR3 length: 12; CDR3 protein: CSETRIGNEQFF; CDR3 DNA: TGCAGCGAGACTAGGATCGGCAATGAGCAGTTCTTC
V gene: TRBV5-1; D gene: -; clone size: -; J gene: TRBJ1-1; CDR3 length: 15; CDR3 protein: CASSHARAGNTEAFF; CDR3 DNA: TGCGCCAGCAGCCACGCCCGGGCGGGGAACACTGAAGCTTTCTTT
V gene: TRBV10-2; D gene: -; clone size: few; J gene: TRBJ2-7; CDR3 length: 14; CDR3 protein: CASIATRSSYEQYF; CDR3 DNA: TGCGCCAGCATCGCGACACGAAGCTCCTACGAGCAGTACTTC
V gene: TRBV7-9; D gene: TRBD2; clone size: -; J gene: TRBJ2-5; CDR3 length: 15; CDR3 protein: CASSRTSGIVETQYF; CDR3 DNA: TGTGCCAGCAGCCGGACTAGCGGGATAGTGGAGACCCAGTACTTC
V gene: TRBV6-5; D gene: -; clone size: -; J gene: TRBJ2-5; CDR3 length: 15; CDR3 protein: CASSYAVTQQETQYF; CDR3 DNA: TGTGCCAGCAGTTACGCCGTCACACAACAAGAGACCCAGTACTTC
V gene: TRBV18; D gene: -; clone size: once; J gene: TRBJ1-5; CDR3 length: 14; CDR3 protein: CASSPNREGQPQHF; CDR3 DNA: TGTGCCAGCTCGCCCAACAGGGAAGGTCAGCCCCAGCATTTT
V gene: TRBV5-4; D gene: TRBD2; clone size: -; J gene: TRBJ2-2; CDR3 length: 17; CDR3 protein: CASSLDPGLASTGELFF; CDR3 DNA: TGTGCCAGCAGCTTGGACCCGGGACTAGCGTCCACCGGGGAGCTGTTTTTT
V gene: TRBV6-5; D gene: TRBD2; clone size: -; J gene: TRBJ2-5; CDR3 length: 15; CDR3 protein: CASSYSGGRGETQYF; CDR3 DNA: TGTGCCAGCAGTTACTCGGGCGGGAGAGGAGAGACCCAGTACTTC
V gene: TRBV6-5; D gene: -; clone size: -; J gene: TRBJ2-2; CDR3 length: 15; CDR3 protein: CASSYLQGNTGELFF; CDR3 DNA: TGTGCCAGCAGTTACTTACAGGGGAACACCGGGGAGCTGTTTTTT
V gene: TRBV4-1; D gene: TRBD2; clone size: once; J gene: TRBJ2-3; CDR3 length: 12; CDR3 protein: CASSPLSGHKYF; CDR3 DNA: TGCGCCAGCAGCCCCCTTAGCGGGCATAAGTATTTT
V gene: TRBV4-2; D gene: -; clone size: -; J gene: TRBJ2-2; CDR3 length: 15; CDR3 protein: CASSQESAGPGELFF; CDR3 DNA: TGTGCCAGTAGCCAAGAAAGTGCAGGGCCCGGGGAGCTGTTTTTT
V gene: TRBV27; D gene: TRBD2; clone size: few; J gene: TRBJ2-5; CDR3 length: 13; CDR3 protein: CATVSGNGETQYF; CDR3 DNA: TGTGCCACCGTCAGCGGGAACGGCGAGACCCAGTACTTC
V gene: TRBV25-1; D gene: TRBD1; clone size: -; J gene: TRBJ1-2; CDR3 length: 16; CDR3 protein: CASSVGTGGWDYGYTF; CDR3 DNA: TGTGCCAGCAGTGTCGGGACAGGGGGCTGGGACTATGGCTACACCTTC
V gene: TRBV10-1; D gene: TRBD1; clone size: -; J gene: TRBJ1-3; CDR3 length: 13; CDR3 protein: CASSGGFGNTIYF; CDR3 DNA: TGCGCCAGCTCAGGGGGCTTTGGAAACACCATATATTTT
V gene: TRBV5-1; D gene: -; clone size: -; J gene: TRBJ2-3; CDR3 length: 13; CDR3 protein: CASRDSGGDTQYF; CDR3 DNA: TGCGCCAGCAGGGACTCCGGTGGGGATACGCAGTATTTT